This TCR beta chain was identified during a study of T cell responses to AZD1222 COVID-19 vaccine. General study points: Elevations in Spike-specific TCR breadth and depth followed administration of two AZD1222 doses. The donors showed a predominance of white British ancestry and of females, with possible underestimation of clonal diversity. Seropositive status at baseline applied to only six AZD1222 recipients.

Worth noting for this clone: Antigen specificity is unknown.

CDR1 and CDR2 from the germline V gene are SGHNT and YENEEA. V shed 1 base and J 7 bases; nucleotides not matched to a gene: 9. The CDR3 covers 16 residues. Measured with immunoSEQ multiplex PCR; TCRdb has only the in-frame clones, and not every one. The sample records tens of thousands of clones, roughly nine tenths being singletons. The chain couples TRBV11-3 to TRBJ2-1; 8 bases line up with TRBD2. This TCR was recovered from an adult who received the AZD1222 COVID-19 vaccine. The sequences come from peripheral blood, collected 28 days after the second AZD1222 dose. The CDR3 is CASSLVASGSGNEQFF. The DNA of the CDR3 is TGTGCCAGCAGCTTAGTGGCTAGCGGGTCTGGGAATGAGCAGTTCTTC.